This T cell receptor (beta chain) was recovered during a study of T cells in women clearing cervical HPV infection. On the study more broadly: HLA type could not be excluded as a confounder.

The CDR3 has 16 amino acids. Germline CDR1 and CDR2: SQVTM and ANQGSEA. V was pared by 5 bases and J by 1 base, with 12 bases of the junction left unmatched. With respect to this clone: The antigen is undetermined. Read sequence stops 3 residues before the CDR3 end, and the germline J gene provides the missing end.

Study conclusions and caveats: Repertoire richness, not evenness, was significantly elevated in CIN3+ cases versus controls.

Only in-frame clones appear in the TCRdb table, and some are missing; sequencing was by immunoSEQ multiplex PCR. The sample totals under 30,000 clones; its top ten clones hold 9.1%. The clonotype comes from a woman aged 18-69 years with a cervical HPV16 infection that either progressed to CIN3+ or cleared (not recorded which). The chain uses TRBV29-1 and TRBJ2-7, with TRBD2 matching 9 bases. The sequencing sample was made of blood buffy coat. CDR3 DNA, as far as it was read: TGCAGCGTTCGGGAGGGATTAGCGGGGGAGTCCTACGAG. This encodes CSVREGLAGESYE. The full-length CDR3 reads as CSVREGLAGESYEQYF.